What follows are 21 T cell receptor beta chains derived from one specimen sequenced in a study of T cell responses to AZD1222 COVID-19 vaccine (dated by TCRdb to 2020 to 2022). In the paper's terms, the time point label means: about 28 days (+/-7) after the second vaccine dose. Library method: the immunoSEQ multiplex PCR assay. TCRdb retrieved this table from immuneACCESS and kept in-frame rearrangements only. Not all clones are present; in checked studies, unresolved V genes account for under half, and no reason is known for the remainder. The sample table shows more than 150,000 clones, and roughly 91% are seen once. The ten largest clones take up 1.5% to 2% of the sample. Sequencing was performed on peripheral blood, taken 28 days after the second AZD1222 dose. Receptors were obtained from an adult who received the AZD1222 COVID-19 vaccine.

This chain connects TRBV30 to TRBJ1-2; possible D gene TRBD1, 5 bases. Trimming pared 0 bases from V and 4 bases from J, leaving 15 bases between. CDR1 and CDR2 (germline): GTSNPN, SVGIG (reference sequence). This CDR3 has 15 amino acids. The CDR3 reads CAWSVGQGSFYGYTF. CDR3 DNA: TGTGCCTGGAGTGTTGGTCAGGGATCCTTCTATGGCTACACCTTC.

The rearrangement uses TRBV9 and TRBJ2-5, with D possibly matching TRBD2 (6 bases). The length of the CDR3 is 15 residues. Trimming cost V 0 bases and J 5 bases, with 14 bases left between them. Germline V lookup: CDR1 SGDLS, CDR2 YYNGEE. The chain's CDR3 is CASSVVGGQGETQYF. CDR3 coding DNA: TGTGCCAGCAGCGTAGTTGGAGGGCAAGGGGAGACCCAGTACTTC.

The chain has TRBV7-6 and TRBJ1-6; 10 positions match TRBD1. The V segment lost 0 bases and the J segment 10 bases; nucleotides outside the gene matches: 3. Germline V lookup: CDR1 SGHVS, CDR2 FNYEAQ. CDR3 length: 15 amino acids. The CDR3 loop reads CASSLAGTGDSPLHF. The CDR3 nucleotides are TGTGCCAGCAGCTTAGCGGGGACAGGGGACTCACCCCTCCACTTT. Full variable domain (remainder filled in from reference TRBV7-6 and TRBJ1-6): GAGVSQSPRYKVTKRGQDVALRCDPISGHVSLYWYRQALGQGPEFLTYFNYEAQQDKSGLPNDRFSAERPEGSISTLTIQRTEQRDSAMYRCASSLAGTGDSPLHFGNGTRLTVT.

The chain joins TRBV12-3 or TRBV12-4 to TRBJ1-1; no definite D call. V was trimmed by 4 bases and J by 9 bases, leaving 9 bases between them. The CDR3 runs to 11 residues. In DNA form, the CDR3 reads TGTGCCAGCAGTTCATCATCGAAAGCTTTCTTT. Translation: CASSSSSKAFF.

This sequence joins TRBV7-2 and TRBJ1-2, with 9 bases identical to TRBD1. The CDR3 totals 18 residues. CDR1 is SGHTA and CDR2 is FQGNSA in the germline V gene. V lost 0 bases and J lost 4; bases outside the gene matches: 12. The CDR3 DNA reads as TGTGCCAGCAGCTTAGCGAACGCGCTTCTGGACAGGGGCTATGGCTACACCTTC. Its protein product is CASSLANALLDRGYGYTF.

The CDR3 DNA follows: TGTGCCAGCGGGTGGGGGCCTAGCACAGATACGCAGTATTTT. It encodes CASGWGPSTDTQYF. The rearrangement links TRBV11-3 to TRBJ2-3, with D tentatively TRBD1 (6 bases). V lost 8 bases and J lost 0, with 12 bases in between. Germline loops: CDR1 SGHNT, CDR2 YENEEA. The CDR3 loop spans 14 amino acids.

The CDR3 protein is CASSLAGGTYEQYF. In nucleotides, the CDR3 is TGTGCCAGCAGCTTGGCAGGGGGGACCTACGAGCAGTACTTC. J is TRBJ2-7 and V is TRBV5-4, with a weak D call TRBD1 (7 bases). Germline V gene data show CDR1 as SGHNT and CDR2 as YYREEE (reference sequence). Trimming took 0 bases from V and 2 from J, leaving 9 bases between them. This CDR3 contains 14 residues.

The chain has TRBV2 and TRBJ1-5; TRBD1 might be the D (5 bases). This CDR3 comprises 14 residues. V gave up 3 bases and J gave up 2 bases, with 8 bases separating them. CDR1 and CDR2 (germline): SNHLY, FYNNEI. The DNA for the CDR3 is TGTGCCAGCAGTGATCAGGGAGGCAATCAGCCCCAGCATTTT. Its protein is CASSDQGGNQPQHF. The full variable domain, with the rest looked up from reference TRBV2 and TRBJ1-5, is EPEVTQTPSHQVTQMGQEVILRCVPISNHLYFYWYRQILGQKVEFLVSFYNNEISEKSEIFDDQFSVERPDGSNFTLKIRSTKLEDSAMYFCASSDQGGNQPQHFGDGTRLSIL.

The chain links TRBV2 to TRBJ1-5, with unresolved D. CDR3 length equals 13 residues. V lost 1 base, J lost 7 bases, and 8 bases lay in between. The germline V gene encodes CDR1 SNHLY and CDR2 FYNNEI. The CDR3 nucleotides read TGTGCCAGCAGTGAAGGCTCTTGGCAGCCCCAGCATTTT. It encodes CASSEGSWQPQHF.

The table lists this clone with a count of one. The genes are TRBV6-2 or TRBV6-3 and TRBJ1-5; D gene unclear. The CDR3 spans 15 residues. Germline V gives CDR1 MNHEY, CDR2 SVGEGT. V was cut by 0 bases and J by 0 bases, with 6 bases left in between. The CDR3 DNA sequence: TGTGCCAGCAGTTACTCCGGCAGTAGCAATCAGCCCCAGCATTTT. Translation gives CASSYSGSSNQPQHF.

Comments on this clone: Other DNA variants within this sample encode the same CDR3. This sequence joins TRBV18 and TRBJ1-1, with TRBD1 matching 10 bases. The V and J ends lost 3 bases and 0 bases, in that order; junction bases with no gene match: 4. Germline CDR1 KGHSH, CDR2 LQKENI. The length of the CDR3 is 16 residues. The CDR3 here is CASSPPGQGLNTEAFF. The CDR3 nucleotides read TGTGCCAGCTCACCTCCGGGACAGGGGTTGAACACTGAAGCTTTCTTT.

The rearrangement uses TRBV7-3 and TRBJ2-4; TRBD2 matches at 10 bases. Germline CDR1 and CDR2: SGHTA and FQGTGA. The length of the CDR3 is 15 residues. With V trimmed by 5 bases and J by 4 bases, 5 bases remained unmatched. The CDR3 nucleotides are TGTGCCAGCAGCCCCCAGCGGGGGGGGAAAAACATTCAGTACTTC. Protein: CASSPQRGGKNIQYF.

Only one count was recorded for this clone. The chain employs TRBV5-5 and TRBJ2-3; 8 bases are a match to TRBD2. Germline-derived CDR1 and CDR2 are SGHKS and YYEKEE (reference sequence). The CDR3 is 15 amino acids. The V segment lost 4 bases and the J segment 1 base; nucleotides outside the gene matches: 5. CDR3 residues: CASSPATSGTDTQYF. The CDR3 nucleotides are TGTGCCAGCAGCCCGGCGACTAGCGGCACAGATACGCAGTATTTT. Full variable domain (missing parts from reference TRBV5-5 and TRBJ2-3): DAGVTQSPTHLIKTRGQQVTLRCSPISGHKSVSWYQQVLGQGPQFIFQYYEKEERGRGNFPDRFSARQFPNYSSELNVNALLLGDSALYLCASSPATSGTDTQYFGPGTRLTVL.

The chain carries TRBV24-1 and TRBJ2-1, with 7 bases matching TRBD2. The CDR3 is made up of 15 amino acids. V was clipped by 6 bases and J by 0 bases; unmatched bases: 4. Germline CDR1 reads KGHDR; CDR2 reads SFDVKD. The CDR3 region is CATSPAGSSYNEQFF. As DNA, the CDR3 is TGTGCCACCAGTCCAGCGGGGAGCTCCTACAATGAGCAGTTCTTC.

The table lists this clone with a count of one. The genes are TRBV7-2 and TRBJ2-5, with D perhaps matching TRBD1 or TRBD2 (6 bases each). The CDR3 extends over 14 amino acids. The germline V gene encodes CDR1 SGHTA and CDR2 FQGNSA. V was pared by 7 bases and J by 2 bases, with 14 bases between. DNA of the CDR3: TGTGCCAGCATGATTGGGGGGCCGCAAGAGACCCAGTACTTC. It is translated as CASMIGGPQETQYF.

In DNA, the CDR3 is TGCGCCAGCAGCCAAGTCCCGGGACAGCAACAAAACATTCAGTACTTC. It specifies CASSQVPGQQQNIQYF. J is TRBJ2-4 and V is TRBV4-1; 7 nucleotides agree with TRBD1. CDR1 and CDR2 from the germline V gene are MGHRA and YSYEKL. The V and J ends lost 1 base and 5 bases, in that order; junction bases with no gene match: 8. The CDR3 runs 16 residues.

V is TRBV19 and J is TRBJ2-3; the D gene could be TRBD1 or TRBD2 (7 bases each). The CDR3 spans 14 residues. V lost 2 bases, J lost 3 bases, and 9 bases lay in between. From germline, CDR1 is LNHDA and CDR2 SQIVND (reference sequence). The CDR3 sequence is CASSIQGGTDTQYF. The CDR3 DNA reads as TGTGCCAGTAGTATACAGGGGGGGACAGATACGCAGTATTTT. The full variable domain, in which reference TRBV19 and TRBJ2-3 provide the parts outside the CDR3, is DGGITQSPKYLFRKEGQNVTLSCEQNLNHDAMYWYRQDPGQGLRLIYYSQIVNDFQKGDIAEGYSVSREKKESFPLTVTSAQKNPTAFYLCASSIQGGTDTQYFGPGTRLTVL.

The V call is TRBV5-1, the J call TRBJ1-4; TRBD1 matches at 10 bases. From germline, CDR1 is SGHRS and CDR2 YFSETQ. J was trimmed by 0 bases and V by 4 bases; bases with no gene match: 0. The CDR3 length is 15 residues. DNA of the CDR3: TGCGCCAGCAGCGGACAGGGGGCAACTAATGAAAAACTGTTTTTT. Its protein is CASSGQGATNEKLFF.

The genes are TRBV5-4 and TRBJ1-3, with D maybe TRBD1 (6 bases). The germline CDR1 and CDR2 sequences are SGHNT and YYREEE (reference sequence). V gave up 4 bases and J gave up 1 base, with 15 bases separating them. The CDR3 covers 16 residues. The CDR3 is CASSTGGGQSGNTIYF. Written as DNA, the CDR3 is TGTGCCAGCAGCACAGGAGGGGGTCAGTCTGGAAACACCATATATTTT.

This clone was seen once. The chain joins TRBV28 to TRBJ1-1, with D perhaps matching TRBD1 (5 bases). In germline, CDR1 is MDHEN, CDR2 SYDVKM. CDR3 size: 16 residues. V lost 4 bases and J lost 3, with 18 bases in between. In DNA, the CDR3 is TGTGCCAGCAGTTCGTCTCACAGGATGAGGTACACTGAAGCTTTCTTT. Its translation: CASSSSHRMRYTEAFF.

This chain connects TRBV11-2 to TRBJ2-3, with 9 positions matching TRBD2. Germline CDR1 reads SGHAT; CDR2 reads FQNNGV. This CDR3 contains 17 residues. The V and J ends lost 5 bases and 1 base, in that order; junction bases with no gene match: 10. CDR3 in amino acids: CASSPGVAGARTDTQYF. Here the CDR3 DNA reads TGTGCCAGCAGCCCGGGGGTAGCGGGGGCCCGCACAGATACGCAGTATTTT.